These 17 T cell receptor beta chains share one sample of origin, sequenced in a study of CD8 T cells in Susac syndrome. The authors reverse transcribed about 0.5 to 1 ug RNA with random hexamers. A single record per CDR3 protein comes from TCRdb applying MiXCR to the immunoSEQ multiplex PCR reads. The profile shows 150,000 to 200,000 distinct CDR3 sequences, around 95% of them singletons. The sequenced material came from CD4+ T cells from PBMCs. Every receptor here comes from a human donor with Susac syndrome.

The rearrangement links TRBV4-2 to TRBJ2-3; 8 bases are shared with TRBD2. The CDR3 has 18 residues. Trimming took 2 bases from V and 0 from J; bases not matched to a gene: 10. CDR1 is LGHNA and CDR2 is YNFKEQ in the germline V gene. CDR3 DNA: TGTGCCAGCAGCCAATCAGCGGGGGCCCGATTGAGCACAGATACGCAGTATTTT. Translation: CASSQSAGARLSTDTQYF.

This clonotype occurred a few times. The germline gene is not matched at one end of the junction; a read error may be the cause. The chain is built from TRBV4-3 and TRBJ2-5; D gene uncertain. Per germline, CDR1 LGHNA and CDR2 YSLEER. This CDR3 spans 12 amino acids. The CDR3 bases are TGTGCCAGCAGCCAAGACTTGGGGACCCAGTACTTC. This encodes CASSQDLGTQYF.

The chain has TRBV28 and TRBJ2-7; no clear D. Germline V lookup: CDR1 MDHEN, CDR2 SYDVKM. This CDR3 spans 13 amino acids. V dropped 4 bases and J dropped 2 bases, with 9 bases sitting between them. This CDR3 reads CASSSRATYEQYF. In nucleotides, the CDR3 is TGTGCCAGCAGTTCCCGGGCCACCTACGAGCAGTACTTC.

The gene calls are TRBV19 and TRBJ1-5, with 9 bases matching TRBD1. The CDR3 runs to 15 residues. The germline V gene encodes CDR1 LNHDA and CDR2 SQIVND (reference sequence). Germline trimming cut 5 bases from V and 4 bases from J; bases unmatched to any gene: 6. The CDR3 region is CASSYRDRANQPQHF. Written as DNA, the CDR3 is TGTGCCAGTAGTTACCGGGACAGGGCAAATCAGCCCCAGCATTTT.

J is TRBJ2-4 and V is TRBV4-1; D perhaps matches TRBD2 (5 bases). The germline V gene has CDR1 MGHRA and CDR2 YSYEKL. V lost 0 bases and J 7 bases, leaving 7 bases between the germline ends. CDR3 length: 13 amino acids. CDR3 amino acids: CASSQDIANIQYF. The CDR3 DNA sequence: TGCGCCAGCAGCCAAGATATAGCGAACATTCAGTACTTC.

The CDR3 region has the DNA TGCGCCAGCAGCCAAGATCTGCAGGGGTTGGAGACCCAGTACTTC. Its translation is CASSQDLQGLETQYF. The rearrangement uses TRBV4-3 and TRBJ2-5; perhaps TRBD1 as D (6 bases). With 0 bases removed from V and 5 bases from J, the gap between germline ends came to 13 bases. Germline V gives CDR1 LGHNA, CDR2 YSLEER. The CDR3 is 15 amino acids.

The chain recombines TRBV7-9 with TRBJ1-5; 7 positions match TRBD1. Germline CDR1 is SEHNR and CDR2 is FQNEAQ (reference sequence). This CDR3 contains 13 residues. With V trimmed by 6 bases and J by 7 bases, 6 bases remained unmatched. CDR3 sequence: CASSDRVGQPQHF. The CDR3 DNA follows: TGTGCCAGCAGTGACAGGGTAGGACAGCCCCAGCATTTT.

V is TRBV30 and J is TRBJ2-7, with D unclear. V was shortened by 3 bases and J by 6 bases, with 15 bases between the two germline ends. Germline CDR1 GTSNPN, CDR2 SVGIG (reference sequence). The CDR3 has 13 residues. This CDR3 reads CAWSAQGPGEQYF. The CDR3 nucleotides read TGTGCCTGGAGCGCCCAAGGACCGGGCGAGCAGTACTTC. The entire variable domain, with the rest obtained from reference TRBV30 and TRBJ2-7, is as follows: SQTIHQWPATLVQPVGSPLSLECTVEGTSNPNLYWYRQAAGRGLQLLFYSVGIGQISSEVPQNLSASRPQDRQFILSSKKLLLSDSGFYLCAWSAQGPGEQYFGPGTRLTVT.

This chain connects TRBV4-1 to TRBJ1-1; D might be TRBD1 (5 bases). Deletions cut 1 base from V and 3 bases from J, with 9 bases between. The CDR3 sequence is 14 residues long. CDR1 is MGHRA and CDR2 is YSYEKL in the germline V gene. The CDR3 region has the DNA TGCGCCAGCAGCCAAGGAAAAGGGGACACTGAAGCTTTCTTT. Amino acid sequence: CASSQGKGDTEAFF.

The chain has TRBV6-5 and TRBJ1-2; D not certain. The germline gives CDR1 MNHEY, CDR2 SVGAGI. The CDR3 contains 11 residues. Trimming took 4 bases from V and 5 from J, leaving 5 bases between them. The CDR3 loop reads CASSWGYGYTF. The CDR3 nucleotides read TGTGCCAGCAGTTGGGGTTATGGCTACACCTTC.

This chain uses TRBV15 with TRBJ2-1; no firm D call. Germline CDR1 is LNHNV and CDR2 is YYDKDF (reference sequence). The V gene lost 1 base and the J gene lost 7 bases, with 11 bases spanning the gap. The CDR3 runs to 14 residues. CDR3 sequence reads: CATSRGALQNEQFF. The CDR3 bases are TGTGCCACCAGCAGAGGGGCCCTGCAAAATGAGCAGTTCTTC. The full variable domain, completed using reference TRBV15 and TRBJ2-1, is DAMVIQNPRYQVTQFGKPVTLSCSQTLNHNVMYWYQQKSSQAPKLLFHYYDKDFNNEADTPDNFQSRRPNTSFCFLDIRSPGLGDTAMYLCATSRGALQNEQFFGPGTRLTVL.

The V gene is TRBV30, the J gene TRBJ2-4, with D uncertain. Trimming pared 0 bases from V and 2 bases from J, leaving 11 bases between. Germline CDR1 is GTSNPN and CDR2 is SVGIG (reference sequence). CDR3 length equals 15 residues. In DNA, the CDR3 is TGTGCCTGGAGTGTGCCCGGTGGGACCAAAAACATTCAGTACTTC. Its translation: CAWSVPGGTKNIQYF. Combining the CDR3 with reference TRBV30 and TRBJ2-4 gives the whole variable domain SQTIHQWPATLVQPVGSPLSLECTVEGTSNPNLYWYRQAAGRGLQLLFYSVGIGQISSEVPQNLSASRPQDRQFILSSKKLLLSDSGFYLCAWSVPGGTKNIQYFGAGTRLSVL.

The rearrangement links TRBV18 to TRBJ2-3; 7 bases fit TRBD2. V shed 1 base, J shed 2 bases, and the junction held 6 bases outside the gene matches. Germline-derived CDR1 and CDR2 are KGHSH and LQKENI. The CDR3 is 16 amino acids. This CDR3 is CASSPLAGEFTDTQYF. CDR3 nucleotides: TGTGCCAGCTCACCACTAGCGGGCGAATTCACAGATACGCAGTATTTT.

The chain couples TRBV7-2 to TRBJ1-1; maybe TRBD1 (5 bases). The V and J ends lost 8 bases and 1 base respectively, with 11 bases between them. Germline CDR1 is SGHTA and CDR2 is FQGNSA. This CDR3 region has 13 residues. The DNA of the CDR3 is TGTGCCAGCGGACAAGGCGGGAACACTGAAGCTTTCTTT. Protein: CASGQGGNTEAFF.

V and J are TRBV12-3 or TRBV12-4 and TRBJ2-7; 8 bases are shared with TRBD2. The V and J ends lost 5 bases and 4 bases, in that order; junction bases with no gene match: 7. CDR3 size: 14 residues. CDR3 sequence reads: CASSPRTSTYEQYF. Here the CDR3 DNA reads TGTGCCAGCAGTCCAAGGACTAGCACTTACGAGCAGTACTTC.

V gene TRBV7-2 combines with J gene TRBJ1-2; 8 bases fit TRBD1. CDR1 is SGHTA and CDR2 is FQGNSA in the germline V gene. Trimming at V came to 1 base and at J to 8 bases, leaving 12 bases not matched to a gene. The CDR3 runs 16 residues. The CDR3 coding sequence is TGTGCCAGCAGCTTAGGAACAGGGGGGGGAACTAAAGGCTACACCTTC. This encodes CASSLGTGGGTKGYTF.

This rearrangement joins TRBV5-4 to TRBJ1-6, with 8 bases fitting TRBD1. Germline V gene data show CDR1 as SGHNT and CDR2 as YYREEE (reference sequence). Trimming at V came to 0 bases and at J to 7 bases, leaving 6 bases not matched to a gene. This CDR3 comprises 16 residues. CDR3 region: CASSLVQGARNSPLHF. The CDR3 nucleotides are TGTGCCAGCAGCTTGGTGCAGGGGGCGCGGAATTCACCCCTCCACTTT.